This TCR beta chain was sequenced in a study of radiation and T cells in renal cell carcinoma. Study information: Nephrectomy followed 15 Gy stereotactic body radiation by 4 weeks.

Libraries were prepared by immunoSEQ multiplex PCR; TCRdb keeps only in-frame clonotypes and omits some of them. The sample lists more than 65,000 clones; about 86% were seen once. Time point denoted: blood 2 weeks post-SBRT. Described treatment: 15 Gy SBRT to primary tumor, nephrectomy 4 weeks later. This renal cell carcinoma was of the clear cell type. The material was blood, obtained from a patient whose treatment included radiotherapy and nephrectomy. The source is a woman in her 50s with renal cell carcinoma.

The CDR3 sequence is CASSSEGGRDQPQHF. The CDR3 DNA follows: TGTGCCAGCAGTTCGGAGGGTGGGAGGGATCAGCCCCAGCATTTT. V usage is TRBV27 and J usage is TRBJ1-5; D gene ambiguous. Trimming left V 4 bases short and J 5 bases short, with 15 bases between. The CDR3 is 15 residues long. Germline CDR1 MNHEY, CDR2 SMNVEV (reference sequence).